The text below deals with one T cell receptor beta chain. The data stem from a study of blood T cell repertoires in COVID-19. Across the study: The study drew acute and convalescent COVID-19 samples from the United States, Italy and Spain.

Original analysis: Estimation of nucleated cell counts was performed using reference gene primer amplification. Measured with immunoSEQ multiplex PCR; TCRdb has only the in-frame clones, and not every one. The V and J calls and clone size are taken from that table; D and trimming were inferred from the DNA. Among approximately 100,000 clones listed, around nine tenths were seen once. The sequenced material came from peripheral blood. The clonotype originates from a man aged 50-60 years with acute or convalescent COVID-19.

CDR3 nucleotide sequence: TGTGCCAGCAGTTACGTGGAGAATGAGCAGTTCTTC. It yields the protein CASSYVENEQFF. The chain is built from TRBV6-6 and TRBJ2-1; D is undetermined. This CDR3 is 12 amino acids long. V was shortened by 2 bases and J by 7 bases, with 6 bases between the two germline ends. CDR1 is MNHNY, CDR2 SVGAGI, per germline (reference sequence).